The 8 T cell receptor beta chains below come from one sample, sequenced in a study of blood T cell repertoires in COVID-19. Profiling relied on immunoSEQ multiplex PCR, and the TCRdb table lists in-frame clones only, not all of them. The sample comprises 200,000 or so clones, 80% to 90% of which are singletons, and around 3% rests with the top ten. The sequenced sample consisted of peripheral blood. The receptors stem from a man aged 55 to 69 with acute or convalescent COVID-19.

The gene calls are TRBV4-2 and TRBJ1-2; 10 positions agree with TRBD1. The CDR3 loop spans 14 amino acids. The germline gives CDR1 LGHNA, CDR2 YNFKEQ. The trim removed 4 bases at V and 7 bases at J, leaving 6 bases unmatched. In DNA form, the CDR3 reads TGTGCCAGCAGCCGCGGACAGGGGGACGGTGGCTACACCTTC. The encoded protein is CASSRGQGDGGYTF.

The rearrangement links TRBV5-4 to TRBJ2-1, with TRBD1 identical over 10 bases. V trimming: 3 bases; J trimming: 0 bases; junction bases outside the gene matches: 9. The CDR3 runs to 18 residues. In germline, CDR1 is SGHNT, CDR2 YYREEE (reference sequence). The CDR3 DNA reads TGTGCCAGCAGCTCCCCGGACAGGGGGACGAGCTCCTACAATGAGCAGTTCTTC. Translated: CASSSPDRGTSSYNEQFF.

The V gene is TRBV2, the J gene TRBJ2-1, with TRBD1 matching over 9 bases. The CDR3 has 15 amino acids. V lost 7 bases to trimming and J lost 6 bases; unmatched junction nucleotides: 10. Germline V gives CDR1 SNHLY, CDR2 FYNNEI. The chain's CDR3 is CASTQSDRGSNEQFF. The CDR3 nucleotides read TGTGCCAGCACCCAATCGGACAGGGGTTCCAATGAGCAGTTCTTC.

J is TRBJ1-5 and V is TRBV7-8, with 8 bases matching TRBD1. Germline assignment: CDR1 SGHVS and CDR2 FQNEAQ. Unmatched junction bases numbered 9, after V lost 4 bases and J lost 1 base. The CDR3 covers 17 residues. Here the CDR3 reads CASSSSGTGWSNQPQHF. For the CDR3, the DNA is TGTGCCAGCAGCTCGAGCGGGACAGGCTGGAGCAATCAGCCCCAGCATTTT.

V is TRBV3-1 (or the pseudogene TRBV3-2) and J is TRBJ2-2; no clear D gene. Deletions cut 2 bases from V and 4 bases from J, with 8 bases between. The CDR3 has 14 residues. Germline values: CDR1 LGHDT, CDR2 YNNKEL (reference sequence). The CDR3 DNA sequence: TGTGCCAGCAGCCAAAACTCTGGCACCGGGGAGCTGTTTTTT. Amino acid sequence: CASSQNSGTGELFF.

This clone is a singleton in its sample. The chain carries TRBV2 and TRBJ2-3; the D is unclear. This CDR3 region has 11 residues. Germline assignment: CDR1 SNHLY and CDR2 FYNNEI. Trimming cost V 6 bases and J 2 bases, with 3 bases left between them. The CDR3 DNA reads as TGTGCCAGCAGCTACACAGATACGCAGTATTTT. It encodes CASSYTDTQYF.

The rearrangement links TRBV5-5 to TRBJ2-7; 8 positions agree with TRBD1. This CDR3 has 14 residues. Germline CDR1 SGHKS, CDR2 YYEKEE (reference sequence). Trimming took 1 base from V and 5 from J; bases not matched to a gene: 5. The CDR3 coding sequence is TGTGCCAGCAGCTTGAGACAGGGGTTCGACGAGCAGTACTTC. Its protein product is CASSLRQGFDEQYF.

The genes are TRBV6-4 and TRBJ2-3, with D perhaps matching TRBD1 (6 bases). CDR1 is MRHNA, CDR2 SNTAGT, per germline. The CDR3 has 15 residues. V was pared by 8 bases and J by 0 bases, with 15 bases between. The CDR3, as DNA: TGTGCCAGCGCCAGGGACATTTCTAGCACAGATACGCAGTATTTT. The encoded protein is CASARDISSTDTQYF.